These T cell receptor beta chains were read from a single sample in a study of CXCR3-negative and CXCR3-positive naive CD8 T cells. TCRdb reprocessed the 5' RACE reads; each CDR3 protein has one entry and no DNA is given. Reported are tens of thousands of distinct CDR3 sequences; the ten largest clones contain over 12%. The source material was memory CD8+ T cells from blood. These TCRs come from a human donor in good health. Some clones in this sample may be carry-over from other donors' samples. Each CDR3 is given with its conserved first and last residue. Rows may omit the clone size; those that give it use once, few, many or a size class.

>TRBJ2-4|TRBV28|-
CASSLEGEVRHPIQYF
>TRBJ2-7|TRBV3-1|-
CASSHRHYEQYF
>TRBJ1-1|TRBV15|-
CATSSTPNTEAFF
>TRBJ1-3|TRBV10-3|-
CAISTGGTGNTIYF
>TRBJ2-2|TRBV6-5|-
CASSYSREAGTDANTGELFF
>TRBJ1-5|TRBV29-1|-
CSVAAEGSNQPQHF
>TRBJ1-1|TRBV5-1|-
CATKIPGGTEAFF
>TRBJ2-2|TRBV7-6|-
CASSHNTGELFF
>TRBJ2-5|TRBV6-5|-
CASSYIGLSEETQYF
>TRBJ1-1|TRBV19|-
CASIPAVHLMNTEAFF
>TRBJ2-2|TRBV6-4|-
CASSDSGDRGTGELFF
>TRBJ1-2|TRBV10-3|-
CAISRSDGYTF
>TRBJ1-2|TRBV4-1|-
CASSITNSQRSNYGYTF
>TRBJ1-6|TRBV7-9|-
CASSTVGQDSPLHF
>TRBJ2-7|TRBV27|medium-sized
CASSPSTTTHEQYF
>TRBJ2-6|TRBV20-1|-
CSARAQSVHSSSGANVLTF
>TRBJ1-4|TRBV7-8|-
CASSLDRLDRSQEKLFF
>TRBJ1-2|TRBV13|-
CASSPRDRGLFHYGYTF
>TRBJ2-5|TRBV11-2|-
CASSLDPSGTSETQYF
>TRBJ2-7|TRBV29-1|-
CSVEYGRTPYEQYF
>TRBJ2-2|TRBV28|-
CASSFQTWEIGELFF
>TRBJ1-1|TRBV7-8|medium-sized
CASSPGYDTEAFF
>TRBJ2-5|TRBV6-2/TRBV6-3|-
CASRPLGEQETQYF
>TRBJ2-1|TRBV27|-
CASSLSGTVYNEQFF
>TRBJ2-7|TRBV20-1|large
CSARGDRDYEQYF
>TRBJ2-7|TRBV28|-
CASSFGPTGTSYEQYF
>TRBJ2-2|TRBV18|-
CASSPGRQGNTGELFF
>TRBJ2-1|TRBV7-9|-
CASSLGSLAANYNEQFF
>TRBJ2-3|TRBV19|-
CASRVASGTDTQYF
>TRBJ2-2|TRBV29-1|-
CSVKPGLEPGELFF
>TRBJ2-7|TRBV28|large
CASILSLGNVYEQYF
>TRBJ2-1|TRBV20-1|-
CSARDWLAGGHSYNEQFF
>TRBJ2-7|TRBV7-9|-
CASSTHRVDEQYF
>TRBJ2-7|TRBV12-3/TRBV12-4|-
CASSLGDNEQFF
>TRBJ2-7|TRBV9|-
CASSAGQGDLYF
>TRBJ2-1|TRBV6-5|-
CASSYSDGGRAHEQFF
>TRBJ2-5|TRBV7-8|-
CASSLGGPGGTQYF
>TRBJ2-2|TRBV20-1|-
CSARDGSGDTGELFF
>TRBJ2-7|TRBV20-1|-
CSALDSWTSYEQYF
>TRBJ2-2|TRBV27|-
CASRHSGSTGELFF
>TRBJ1-5|TRBV6-2/TRBV6-3|-
CASSYEGDSNQPQHF
>TRBJ2-2|TRBV4-3|-
CASSQVIGNTGDLFF
>TRBJ2-2|TRBV25-1|-
CASSISNTGELFF
>TRBJ2-2|TRBV29-1|-
CSATGTLNTGELFF
>TRBJ1-1|TRBV28|-
CASSFRGVNTEAFF
>TRBJ2-1|TRBV7-8|-
CASSHPGQDNEQFF
>TRBJ2-1|TRBV7-2|-
CASSLWTTDEQFF
>TRBJ2-7|TRBV28|-
CASSSPFSGRIEQYF
>TRBJ2-3|TRBV20-1|-
CSAREVLTDTQYF
>TRBJ1-3|TRBV7-8|-
CAGGAGNTIYF
>TRBJ2-7|TRBV9|-
CASSVGGSGDTYEQYF
>TRBJ1-2|TRBV2|-
CASKWSSGLNYGYTF
>TRBJ2-5|TRBV7-9|-
CASSGPGLDGETQYF
>TRBJ1-1|TRBV29-1|-
CSAGQGNTEAFF
>TRBJ2-1|TRBV29-1|-
CSVEDPVTSSYNEQFF